A selection of T cell receptor beta chains follows, all from one sample in a study of blood T cell repertoires in COVID-19. The table came from immunoSEQ multiplex PCR; TCRdb's copy has only in-frame clones and leaves some out. The sample consists of roughly 250,000 clones, roughly 90% of them appearing once. The specimen sequenced was peripheral blood. The receptor set was obtained from a woman between 40 and 50 years old who had recovered from COVID-19. Each CDR3 is given with its conserved first and last residue. A D gene is named only where the DNA matches it firmly. Rows give clone size only sometimes, using once, few, many, or a class for an expanded clone.

d_call	v_call	clone_size	j_call	cdr3_nt	cdr3_aa
TRBD2	TRBV4-3	few	TRBJ2-7	TGCGCCAGCAGCCAGGATCGAGCGGGAGTAACCTCCTACGAGCAGTACTTC	CASSQDRAGVTSYEQYF
-	TRBV30	-	TRBJ2-4	TGTGCCTGGAGTTCTGGGAAGAGGGACATTCAGTACTTC	CAWSSGKRDIQYF
-	TRBV6-6	many	TRBJ1-3	TGTGCCAGCGGGCAGGGGAACTCTGGAAACACCATATATTTT	CASGQGNSGNTIYF
TRBD1	TRBV19	-	TRBJ2-6	TGTGCCAGTAGCCCGGGACAGGGGTCCTCTGGGGCCAACGTCCTGACTTTC	CASSPGQGSSGANVLTF
TRBD2	TRBV7-2	-	TRBJ2-7	TGTGCCAGCAGCCCCGGACTAGCGGGGGAGCAGTACTTC	CASSPGLAGEQYF
TRBD2	TRBV5-1	-	TRBJ2-2	TGCGCCAGCAGCAATGGGAGACTAGCGGCGAACACCGGGGAGCTGTTTTTT	CASSNGRLAANTGELFF
-	TRBV5-1	-	TRBJ1-2	TGCGCCAGCAGCTTGGCTGGGGGGACGGTCTATGGCTACACCTTC	CASSLAGGTVYGYTF
-	TRBV18	-	TRBJ1-6	TGTGCCAGCTCATCGGACAGTTCCTATTCACCCCTCCACTTT	CASSSDSSYSPLHF
-	TRBV6-6	once	TRBJ1-5	TGTGCCAGCAGTTACTCGACAGGCGTCGGGCAGCCCCAGCATTTT	CASSYSTGVGQPQHF
-	TRBV11-3	few	TRBJ2-7	TGTGCCAGCAGCGCCGAGGCCACCTACGAGCAGTACTTC	CASSAEATYEQYF
-	TRBV9	-	TRBJ2-7	TGTGCCAGCAGCGGAGGCGGGACAGATCTCTACGAGCAGTACTTC	CASSGGGTDLYEQYF
TRBD2	TRBV27	-	TRBJ2-1	TGTGCCAGCAAAAACATCGGCACTAGCGGGGGGTTTGAGCAGTTCTTC	CASKNIGTSGGFEQFF
TRBD1	TRBV30	once	TRBJ2-7	TGTGCCTGGAGCCCTGACAGGGGGCCGTCCTACGAGCAGTACTTC	CAWSPDRGPSYEQYF
-	TRBV3-1/TRBV3-2	-	TRBJ2-5	TGTGCCAGCAGCCAATCTACCGGGAGAAGAGGGCAAGAGACCCAGTACTTC	CASSQSTGRRGQETQYF
TRBD1	TRBV6-6	-	TRBJ1-3	TGTGCCAGCCGAAACAGGGGGCTGGGGGACACCATATATTTT	CASRNRGLGDTIYF
-	TRBV14	-	TRBJ2-6	TGTGCCAGCAGCCTCCAAAACAGAGTGCCTGGGGCCAACGTCCTGACTTTC	CASSLQNRVPGANVLTF
TRBD2	TRBV24-1	-	TRBJ2-3	TGTGCCACCAGTGGGGCGACTAGCGGCACAGATACGCAGTATTTT	CATSGATSGTDTQYF
TRBD2	TRBV5-1	-	TRBJ2-3	TGCGCCAGCAGCTTGGGTGGTAGCGGGAGCCCAGATACGCAGTATTTT	CASSLGGSGSPDTQYF
-	TRBV28	-	TRBJ1-5	TGTGCCAGCAGTTCTGGAGGCGGGGGGCCGAGTCAGCCCCAGCATTTT	CASSSGGGGPSQPQHF
TRBD2	TRBV4-1	once	TRBJ2-3	TGCGCCAGCAGCCGACTAGCGGGAGAAACAGATACGCAGTATTTT	CASSRLAGETDTQYF
-	TRBV7-8	-	TRBJ2-5	TGTGCCAGCAGCTTACGTCTGGGGCCCCAGGGGACCCAGTACTTC	CASSLRLGPQGTQYF
-	TRBV11-3	-	TRBJ1-2	TGTGCCAGCAGCCACAGGATCTTAACGGCTGCCTATGGCTACACCTTC	CASSHRILTAAYGYTF
TRBD1	TRBV7-9	-	TRBJ2-2	TGTGCCTTTCAAGCTCAGGGGGTAGTCACCGGGGAGCTGTTTTTT	CAFQAQGVVTGELFF
TRBD1	TRBV24-1	-	TRBJ2-7	TGTGCCACCAGCGGGAGCGGGACAGGGGCCTACGAGCAGTACTTC	CATSGSGTGAYEQYF
TRBD1	TRBV7-9	-	TRBJ1-3	TGTGCCAGCAGCTTATACGGGACAGGGGCTGGAAACACCATATATTTT	CASSLYGTGAGNTIYF
TRBD2	TRBV3-1/TRBV3-2	-	TRBJ2-3	TGTGCCAGCAAACTAGCGGGAGGTTTCGCAGATACGCAGTATTTT	CASKLAGGFADTQYF
-	TRBV4-3	-	TRBJ2-7	TGCGCCAGCAGCCAAGAATCGGCAGGGGGGACCTACGAGCAGTACTTC	CASSQESAGGTYEQYF
-	TRBV7-8	-	TRBJ2-7	TGTGCCAGCAGCTCGATAGGAGGTTTCTACGAGCAGTACTTC	CASSSIGGFYEQYF
-	TRBV7-6	-	TRBJ2-3	TGTGCCAGCAGCTTAGTCCGGGGCACAGATACGCAGTATTTT	CASSLVRGTDTQYF
-	TRBV4-1	few	TRBJ1-2	TGCGCCAGCAGCCAAGTAGGGGCAGCAGCACACTATGGCTACACCTTC	CASSQVGAAAHYGYTF
-	TRBV5-4	-	TRBJ1-2	TGTGCCAGCAGCGCCACGTCGACAGACCCCTATGGCTACACCTTC	CASSATSTDPYGYTF
-	TRBV19	-	TRBJ2-2	TGTGCCAGTAGTAATAGGGGTCCCGGGGAGCTGTTTTTT	CASSNRGPGELFF
TRBD2	TRBV27	-	TRBJ2-7	TGTGCCAGTCGTCCTTGGCGGGAGAGAAACTACGAGCAGTACTTC	CASRPWRERNYEQYF
TRBD2	TRBV5-4	-	TRBJ2-7	TGTGCCAGCAGCTTACGAGTAGGGAGCGGGGGAGCCTACGAGCAGTACTTC	CASSLRVGSGGAYEQYF
TRBD2	TRBV7-2	few	TRBJ2-2	TGTGCCAGCAGAAGCCCGGGGGGGTCCACCGGGGAGCTGTTTTTT	CASRSPGGSTGELFF
-	TRBV6-5	-	TRBJ1-4	TGTGCCAGCAGAGACAGGATGAATGAAAAACTGTTTTTT	CASRDRMNEKLFF
-	TRBV6-6	few	TRBJ2-7	TGTGCCAGCAGTTATTTGGGGCAGGGTTTAACCTACGAGCAGTACTTC	CASSYLGQGLTYEQYF
TRBD1	TRBV7-3	-	TRBJ2-3	TGTGCCAGCAGCCCCGGGACAGGGGATACAGATACGCAGTATTTT	CASSPGTGDTDTQYF
TRBD1	TRBV9	-	TRBJ1-2	TGTGCCAGCAGCGTAGCTGAGGACAGGGTTAACTATGGCTACACCTTC	CASSVAEDRVNYGYTF
-	TRBV11-2	once	TRBJ2-7	TGTGCCAGCAGCTTAGGCCGCCTAAGTGAAAGATCCTACGAGCAGTACTTC	CASSLGRLSERSYEQYF
-	TRBV11-1	-	TRBJ1-4	TGTGCCAGCAGCCAGAGAGGGAATGAAAAACTGTTTTTT	CASSQRGNEKLFF
-	TRBV29-1	-	TRBJ2-7	TGCAGCGTTGAAACGGCCAGGGGGGCCTACGAGCAGTACTTC	CSVETARGAYEQYF
-	TRBV24-1	-	TRBJ1-1	TGTGCCACCGCGGGAGGGAAGAACACTGAAGCTTTCTTT	CATAGGKNTEAFF
TRBD1	TRBV14	-	TRBJ2-7	TGTGCCAGCAGCCAAGATCTCAGTCAGGGGGTTTCGACGGCCTCCTACGAGCAGTACTTC	CASSQDLSQGVSTASYEQYF
-	TRBV7-9	-	TRBJ2-6	TGTGCCAGCAGCTTAGGGGCACAGATAAGCTCTGGGGCCAACGTCCTGACTTTC	CASSLGAQISSGANVLTF
-	TRBV6-5	few	TRBJ1-2	TGTGCCAGCAGTTACAAGGGAGTCTATGGCTACACCTTC	CASSYKGVYGYTF
TRBD1	TRBV24-1	-	TRBJ2-1	TGTGCCACCAGTGATCCGGACAGGGGGTACTACAATGAGCAGTTCTTC	CATSDPDRGYYNEQFF
TRBD2	TRBV7-3	-	TRBJ2-1	TGTGCCAGCAGCTTAAGCGGGAGGAGCTCCTACAATGAGCAGTTCTTC	CASSLSGRSSYNEQFF
TRBD2	TRBV6-5	-	TRBJ2-1	TGTGCCAGCAGTTTCTCGTCTAGCGGGGGAAATGAGCAGTTCTTC	CASSFSSSGGNEQFF
TRBD1	TRBV7-9	-	TRBJ2-1	TGTGCCAGCAGCTTACTTGGACAGGGTGTTTCTAGTGAGCAGTTCTTC	CASSLLGQGVSSEQFF
-	TRBV4-3	-	TRBJ1-6	TGCGCCAGCAGCCAAGATTTTAGCGGGGGGCTCTATAATTCACCCCTCCACTTT	CASSQDFSGGLYNSPLHF
TRBD1	TRBV7-3	-	TRBJ2-2	TGTGCCAGCACCCTAGGGACAGGGCTTGGCGGGGAGCTGTTTTTT	CASTLGTGLGGELFF
-	TRBV19	-	TRBJ2-1	TGTGCCAGTAGTATAAGACAGTCCCTTGACAATGAGCAGTTCTTC	CASSIRQSLDNEQFF
TRBD1	TRBV7-2	-	TRBJ2-6	TGTGCCAGCATCAACCGAGGGACAGGTTTTTCTGGGGCCAACGTCCTGACTTTC	CASINRGTGFSGANVLTF
TRBD1	TRBV29-1	-	TRBJ1-1	TGCAGCGTTGAGGGACAGGGAGTGACTGAAGCTTTCTTT	CSVEGQGVTEAFF
-	TRBV4-3	-	TRBJ1-1	TGCGCCAGCAGCCAAGATCAATCCAGGAACACTGAAGCTTTCTTT	CASSQDQSRNTEAFF
-	TRBV10-3	-	TRBJ2-3	TGTGCCATCAGTGAGTCCGTTACGCAGTATTTT	CAISESVTQYF
TRBD2	TRBV3-1/TRBV3-2	-	TRBJ2-7	TGTGCCAGCAGCCAAGGACTAGCGGGGGGGCTCGAGCAGTACTTC	CASSQGLAGGLEQYF
-	TRBV7-2	-	TRBJ2-1	TGTGCCAGCAGATTATACTTGTACAATGAGCAGTTCTTC	CASRLYLYNEQFF